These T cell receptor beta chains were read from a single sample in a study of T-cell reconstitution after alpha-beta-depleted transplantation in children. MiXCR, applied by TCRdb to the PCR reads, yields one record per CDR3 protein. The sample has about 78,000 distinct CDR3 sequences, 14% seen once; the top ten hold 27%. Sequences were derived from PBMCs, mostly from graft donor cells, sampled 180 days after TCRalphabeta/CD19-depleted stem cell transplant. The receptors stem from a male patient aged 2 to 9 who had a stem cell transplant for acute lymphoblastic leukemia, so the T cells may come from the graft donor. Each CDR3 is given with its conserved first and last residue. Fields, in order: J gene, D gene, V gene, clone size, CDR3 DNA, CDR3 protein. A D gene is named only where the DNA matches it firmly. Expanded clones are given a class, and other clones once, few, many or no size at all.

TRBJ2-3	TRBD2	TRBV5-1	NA	TGCGCCAGCAGCCCGCCTAGCGGGAGGGGTGATACGCAGTATTTT	CASSPPSGRGDTQYF
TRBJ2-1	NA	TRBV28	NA	TGTGCCAGCAGTTTAATCGGGACCGTTTACAATGAGGAGTTCTTC	CASSLIGTVYNEEFF
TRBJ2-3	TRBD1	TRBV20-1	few	TGCAGTGCCGGATCTACTACAGGGGGCGGCACAGATACGCAGTATTTT	CSAGSTTGGGTDTQYF
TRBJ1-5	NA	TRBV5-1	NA	TGCGCCAGCAGCTTGGCCCCTAGTGAGGGAACCCGGCCCCAGCATTTT	CASSLAPSEGTRPQHF
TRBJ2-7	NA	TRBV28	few	TGTGCCAGCAGTAGGGCCTTACTTAGGGAGCAGTACTTC	CASSRALLREQYF
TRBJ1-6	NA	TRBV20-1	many	TGCAGTGCCGGACCGCTGAGGGGATCCTACACCTATAATTCACCCCTCCACTTT	CSAGPLRGSYTYNSPLHF
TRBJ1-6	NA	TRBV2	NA	TGTGCCAGCAGTGAAAGTCTCCAGTATAATTCACCCCTCCACTTT	CASSESLQYNSPLHF
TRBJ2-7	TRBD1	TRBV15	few	TGTGCCACCAGCAGGAGGGACAGGGGGCCCTACGAGCAGTACTTC	CATSRRDRGPYEQYF
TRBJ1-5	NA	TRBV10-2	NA	TGCGCCAGCAGTGTCCATAGCAATCAGCCCCAGCATTTT	CASSVHSNQPQHF
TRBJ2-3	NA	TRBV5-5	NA	TGTGCCAGCACCTTACAGGGTGATACGCAGTATTTT	CASTLQGDTQYF
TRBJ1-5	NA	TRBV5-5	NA	TGTGCCAGCAGCCCCCATAGCAATCAGCCCCAGCATTTT	CASSPHSNQPQHF
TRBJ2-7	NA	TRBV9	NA	TGTGCCAGCAGCGTAGACGGCAGGTCCCCCTACGAGCAGTACTTC	CASSVDGRSPYEQYF
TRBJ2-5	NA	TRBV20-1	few	TGCAGTGCTACCCTCGACAGCCCGAGGACCCAGTACTTC	CSATLDSPRTQYF
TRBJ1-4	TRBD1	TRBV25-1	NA	TGTGCCAGCAGTGAATACGAGGTTTGGGCAGGGGGTGAAAAACTGTTTTTT	CASSEYEVWAGGEKLFF
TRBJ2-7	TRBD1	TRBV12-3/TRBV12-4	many	TGTGCCAGCAGGGGACAGGGAAACTACGAGCAGTACTTC	CASRGQGNYEQYF
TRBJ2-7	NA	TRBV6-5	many	TGTGCCAGCAGTTTACTCCAAGGGAAGGGCTACGAGCAGTACTTC	CASSLLQGKGYEQYF
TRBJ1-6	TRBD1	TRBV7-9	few	TGTGCCAGCAGCTTAAAGACAGGGGGGAGGAATTCACCCCTCCACTTT	CASSLKTGGRNSPLHF
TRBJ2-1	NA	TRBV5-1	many	TGCGCCAGCAGCTTCAGGACTACATCCTCCTACAATGAGCAGTTCTTC	CASSFRTTSSYNEQFF
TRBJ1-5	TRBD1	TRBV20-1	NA	TGCAGTGCTAATAGGGACAGGTTGAATCAGCCCCAGCATTTT	CSANRDRLNQPQHF
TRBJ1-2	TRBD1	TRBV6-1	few	TGTGCCAGCAGTGTAGTGACAGGGGGCTATGGCTACACCTTC	CASSVVTGGYGYTF
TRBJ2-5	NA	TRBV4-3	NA	TGCGCCAGCAGCCAAGACCTCTGGCGGGAGACCCAGTACTTC	CASSQDLWRETQYF
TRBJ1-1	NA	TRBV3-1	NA	TGTGCCAGCAGCCAAGTGACAGTGAACACTGAAGCTTTCTTT	CASSQVTVNTEAFF
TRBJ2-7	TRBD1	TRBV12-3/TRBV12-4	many	TGTGCCAGCAGTCTCGACAGGGTCTCCTACGAGCAGTACTTC	CASSLDRVSYEQYF
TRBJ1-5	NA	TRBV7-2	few	TGTGCCAGCAGCCCTGACTTGGGCCAGCCCCAGCATTTT	CASSPDLGQPQHF
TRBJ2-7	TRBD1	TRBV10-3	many	TGTGCCATCAGTGAGCCGTCCGGACAGGGCCGGTACTTC	CAISEPSGQGRYF
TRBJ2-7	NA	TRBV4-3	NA	TGCGCCAGCAGCCAAGAACGCCACTACGAGCAGTACTTC	CASSQERHYEQYF
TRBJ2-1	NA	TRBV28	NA	TGTGCCAGCACGGACTGGTCTATCGGTGAGCAGTTCTTC	CASTDWSIGEQFF